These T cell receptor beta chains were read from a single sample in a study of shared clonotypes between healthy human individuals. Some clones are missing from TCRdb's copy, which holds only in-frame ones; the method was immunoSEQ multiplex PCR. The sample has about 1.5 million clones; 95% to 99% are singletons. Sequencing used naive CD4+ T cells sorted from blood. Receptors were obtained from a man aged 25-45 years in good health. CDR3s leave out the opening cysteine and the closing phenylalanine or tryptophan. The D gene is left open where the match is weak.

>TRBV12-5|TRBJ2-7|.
ASGPPGRAREQY
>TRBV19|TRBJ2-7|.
ASSTAGTVGGGEQY
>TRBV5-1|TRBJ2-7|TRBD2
ASSFGLASGSSYEQY
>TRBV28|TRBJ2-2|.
ASSLNHGAGELF
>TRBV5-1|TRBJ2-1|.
ASSTTGPPYNEQF
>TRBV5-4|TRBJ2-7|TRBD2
ASSLDSGLSYEQY
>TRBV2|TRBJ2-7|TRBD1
ASSGQGALFEQY
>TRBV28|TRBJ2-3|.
ASSLPGRAQY
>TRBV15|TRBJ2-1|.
ATREYMSSYNEQF
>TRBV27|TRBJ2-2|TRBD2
ASQRETGELF
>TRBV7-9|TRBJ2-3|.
ASSSGSRVGDTQY
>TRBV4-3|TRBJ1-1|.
ASSQDIRRNPGTEAF
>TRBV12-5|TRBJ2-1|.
ASGLTHPQF
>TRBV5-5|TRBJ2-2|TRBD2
ASKASGNTGELF
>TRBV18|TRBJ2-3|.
ASSALGSTDTQY
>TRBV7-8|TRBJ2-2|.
ASSLVSGLKNTGELF
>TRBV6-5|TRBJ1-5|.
ASSYSPGSNQPQH
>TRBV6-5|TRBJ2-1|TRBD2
ASSLTSGAYNEQF
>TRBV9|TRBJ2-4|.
ASSSGQSKNIQY
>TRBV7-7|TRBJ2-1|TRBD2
ASSFSSGTTYNEQF
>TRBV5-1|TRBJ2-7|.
ASSASFGVTYEQY
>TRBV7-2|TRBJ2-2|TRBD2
ASSLRGLAGTGELF
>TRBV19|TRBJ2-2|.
ASSIPRDDTGELF
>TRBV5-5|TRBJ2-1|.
ASSLALGLNNEQF
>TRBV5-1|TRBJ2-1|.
ASSLEPPNEQF
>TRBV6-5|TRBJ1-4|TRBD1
ASSYSDRAGGKLF
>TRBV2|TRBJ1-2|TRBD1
ASRQDRGYGYT
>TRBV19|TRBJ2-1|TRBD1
ASRRDRGYNEQF
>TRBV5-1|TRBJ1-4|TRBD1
ASSSTGQAPLNEKLF
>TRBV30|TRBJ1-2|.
AWTGGLNYGYT
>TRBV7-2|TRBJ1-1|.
ASSLGYRRDAF
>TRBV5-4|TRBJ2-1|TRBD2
ASTMTSGSSNEQF
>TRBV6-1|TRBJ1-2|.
ASIGEAYGYT
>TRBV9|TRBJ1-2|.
ASSGDRTYGYT
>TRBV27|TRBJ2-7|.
ASSFLSMGEQY
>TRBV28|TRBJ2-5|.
ASKERANFKETQY
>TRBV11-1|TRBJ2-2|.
ASTHPPQGANTGELF
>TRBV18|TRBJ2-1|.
ASSLQQYNEQF
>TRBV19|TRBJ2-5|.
ASTHRSGAQETQY
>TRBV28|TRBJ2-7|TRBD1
ASSTSLGGTGLTYEQY
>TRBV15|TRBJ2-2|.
ATSRGSSGVNTGELF
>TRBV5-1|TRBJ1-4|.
ASSLLPTNDEKLF
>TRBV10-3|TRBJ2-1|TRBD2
AISEGTSGDRRF
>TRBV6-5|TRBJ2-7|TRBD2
ASSLFSGRVTYEQY
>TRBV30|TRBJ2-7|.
AWSPRTGAQKSYEQY
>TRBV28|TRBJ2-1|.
ASSLFRGSEQF
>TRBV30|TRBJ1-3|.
AWSKGGPSSGNTIY
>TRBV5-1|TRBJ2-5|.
ASSATNSEETQY